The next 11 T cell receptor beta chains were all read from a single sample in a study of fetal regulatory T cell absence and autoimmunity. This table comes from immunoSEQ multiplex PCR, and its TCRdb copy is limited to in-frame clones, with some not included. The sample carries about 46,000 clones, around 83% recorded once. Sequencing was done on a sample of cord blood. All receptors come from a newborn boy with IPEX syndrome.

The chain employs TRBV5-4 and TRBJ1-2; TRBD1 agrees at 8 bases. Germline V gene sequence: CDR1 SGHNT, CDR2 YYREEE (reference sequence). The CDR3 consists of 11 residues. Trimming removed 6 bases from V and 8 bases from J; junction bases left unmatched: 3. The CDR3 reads CASIGTGGYTF. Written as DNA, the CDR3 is TGTGCCAGCATCGGGACAGGCGGCTACACCTTC.

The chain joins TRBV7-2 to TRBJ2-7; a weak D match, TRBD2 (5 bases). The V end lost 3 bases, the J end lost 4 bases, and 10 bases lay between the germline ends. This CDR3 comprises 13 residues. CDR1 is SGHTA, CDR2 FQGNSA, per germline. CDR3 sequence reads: CASSLDFIYEQYF. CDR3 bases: TGTGCCAGCAGCTTGGACTTTATTTACGAGCAGTACTTC.

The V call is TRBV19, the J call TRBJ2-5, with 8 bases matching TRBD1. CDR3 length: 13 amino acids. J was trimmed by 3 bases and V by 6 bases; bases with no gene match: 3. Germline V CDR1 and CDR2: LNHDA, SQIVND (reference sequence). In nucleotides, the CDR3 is TGTGCCAGTAGCGCGGACAGGGAAGAGACCCAGTACTTC. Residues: CASSADREETQYF.

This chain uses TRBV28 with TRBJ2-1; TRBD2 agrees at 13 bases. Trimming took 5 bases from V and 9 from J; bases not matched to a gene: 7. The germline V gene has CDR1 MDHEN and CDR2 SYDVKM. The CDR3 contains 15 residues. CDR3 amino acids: CASSLGLAGVVEQFF. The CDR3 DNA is TGTGCCAGCAGTCTAGGACTAGCGGGAGTGGTTGAGCAGTTCTTC.

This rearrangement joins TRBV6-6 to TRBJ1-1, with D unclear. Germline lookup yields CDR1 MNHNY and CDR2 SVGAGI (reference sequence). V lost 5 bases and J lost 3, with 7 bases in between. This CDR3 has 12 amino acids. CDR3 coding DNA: TGTGCCAGCAGTCCCGGGGACACTGAAGCTTTCTTT. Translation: CASSPGDTEAFF.

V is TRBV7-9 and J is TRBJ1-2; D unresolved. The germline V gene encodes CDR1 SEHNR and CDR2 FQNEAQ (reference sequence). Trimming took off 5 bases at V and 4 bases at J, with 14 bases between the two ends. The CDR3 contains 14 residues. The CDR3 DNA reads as TGTGCCAGCAGCGGTGTGGAGGGAGGCTATGGCTACACCTTC. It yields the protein CASSGVEGGYGYTF. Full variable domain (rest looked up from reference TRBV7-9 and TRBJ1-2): DTGVSQNPRHKITKRGQNVTFRCDPISEHNRLYWYRQTLGQGPEFLTYFQNEAQLEKSRLLSDRFSAERPKGSFSTLEIQRTEQGDSAMYLCASSGVEGGYGYTFGSGTRLTVV.

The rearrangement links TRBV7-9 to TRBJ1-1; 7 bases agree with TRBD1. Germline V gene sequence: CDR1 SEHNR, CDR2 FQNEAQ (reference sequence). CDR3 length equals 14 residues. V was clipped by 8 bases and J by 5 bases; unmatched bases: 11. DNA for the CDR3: TGTGCCAGCTCAACACAGGGGTCGGGAACTGAAGCTTTCTTT. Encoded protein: CASSTQGSGTEAFF. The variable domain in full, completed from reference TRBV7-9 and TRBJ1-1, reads DTGVSQNPRHKITKRGQNVTFRCDPISEHNRLYWYRQTLGQGPEFLTYFQNEAQLEKSRLLSDRFSAERPKGSFSTLEIQRTEQGDSAMYLCASSTQGSGTEAFFGQGTRLTVV.

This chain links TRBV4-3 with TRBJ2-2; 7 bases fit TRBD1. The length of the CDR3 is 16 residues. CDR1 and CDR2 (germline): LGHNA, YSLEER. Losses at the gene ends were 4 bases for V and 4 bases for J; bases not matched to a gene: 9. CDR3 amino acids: CASSLGTGAGTGELFF. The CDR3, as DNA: TGCGCCAGCAGCCTGGGTACAGGGGCGGGCACCGGGGAGCTGTTTTTT.

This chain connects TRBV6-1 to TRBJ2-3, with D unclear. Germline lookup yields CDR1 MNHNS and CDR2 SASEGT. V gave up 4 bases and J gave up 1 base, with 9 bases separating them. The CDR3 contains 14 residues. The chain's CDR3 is CASSAVTRTDTQYF. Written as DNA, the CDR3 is TGTGCCAGCAGTGCTGTTACCCGCACAGATACGCAGTATTTT.

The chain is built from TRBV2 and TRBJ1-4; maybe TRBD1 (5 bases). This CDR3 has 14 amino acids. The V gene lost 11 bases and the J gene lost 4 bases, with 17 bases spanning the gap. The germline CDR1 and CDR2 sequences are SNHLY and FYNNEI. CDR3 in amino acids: CAGLETDRNEKLFF. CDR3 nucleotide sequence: TGTGCCGGATTAGAGACAGATCGTAATGAAAAACTGTTTTTT.

The CDR3 reads CASSLNRTGGGYTF. CDR3 bases: TGTGCCAGCAGCTTAAATAGGACAGGGGGAGGCTACACCTTC. V and J are TRBV7-9 and TRBJ1-2, with 10 positions matching TRBD1. With V trimmed by 2 bases and J by 8 bases, 5 bases remained unmatched. CDR1 and CDR2 from the germline V gene are SEHNR and FQNEAQ (reference sequence). CDR3 size: 14 residues.